One sample yielded the 4 T cell receptor beta chains listed below, sequenced in a study of post-analysis software for immune sequencing data. Their cognate antigens are unknown. The library was made from cDNA and included unique molecular identifiers. TCRdb used MiXCR to reprocess the PCR reads, holding one entry per CDR3 protein. In the table there are some 450,000 distinct CDR3 sequences, 40% to 55% of which are singletons. Whole-study findings and limits: In patients, about 5 TRBV segments were more frequent than in controls, with TRBV5-6, TRBV5-1 and TRBV20-1 among them.

The sample comprised blood. These receptors came from a girl under 18 with multiple sclerosis.

The rearrangement uses TRBV10-3 and TRBJ2-6; D is perhaps TRBD1 (7 bases). Looked up from germline, CDR1 is ENHRY and CDR2 is SYGVKD. The V end lost 4 bases, the J end lost 0 bases, and 13 bases lay between the germline ends. The length of the CDR3 is 17 residues. CDR3 in DNA: TGTGCCATCAGTGGCGGGACAGCTGACTCTGGGGCCAACGTCCTGACTTTC. It is translated as CAISGGTADSGANVLTF.

The V and J genes are TRBV28 and TRBJ1-6, with D perhaps TRBD1 (5 bases). The CDR3 has 15 residues. The ends were cut back, 4 bases at V and 3 bases at J, with 10 bases in the middle. CDR1 is MDHEN and CDR2 is SYDVKM in the germline V gene. CDR3 nucleotide sequence: TGTGCCAGCAGTTCCGACAGTTTCTATAATTCACCCCTCCACTTT. Translating gives CASSSDSFYNSPLHF.

This clonotype was detected only a few times. This chain uses TRBV19 with TRBJ2-2; 8 bases match TRBD2. Looked up from germline, CDR1 is LNHDA and CDR2 is SQIVND (reference sequence). The CDR3 spans 16 residues. V dropped 5 bases and J dropped 0; count of bases not matched to a gene: 5. The CDR3 loop is CASSGVLAANTGELFF. The CDR3 DNA follows: TGTGCCAGTAGTGGAGTACTAGCGGCGAACACCGGGGAGCTGTTTTTT.

The genes are TRBV6-6 and TRBJ1-2; 7 nucleotides line up with TRBD1. With 6 bases clipped from V and 2 bases from J, the junction kept 3 bases outside the gene matches. The CDR3 extends over 13 amino acids. Germline V gives CDR1 MNHNY, CDR2 SVGAGI (reference sequence). CDR3 coding DNA: TGTGCCAGCAGCCAACAGGGGAACTATGGCTACACCTTC. This translates into CASSQQGNYGYTF.